One sample yielded the 6 T cell receptor beta chains listed below, sequenced in a study of CD8 T cells in ankylosing spondylitis. From the 5' RACE reads, TCRdb called clonotypes with MiXCR, one entry per CDR3 protein. The sample lists 220,000 or so distinct CDR3 sequences, about 11% occurring once. Sequencing input: blood, either unsorted or a sorted T cell fraction (not recorded which). The origin of the receptors is a male donor with ankylosing spondylitis or in good health (not recorded which).

This clonotype appeared a few times. J is TRBJ2-1 and V is TRBV5-1; 7 positions agree with TRBD2. Trimming took 0 bases from V and 5 from J; bases not matched to a gene: 17. CDR1 SGHRS and CDR2 YFSETQ come from the germline V gene. CDR3 length: 19 amino acids. The CDR3 sequence: CASSLVPGTLRGGDNEQFF. DNA of the CDR3: TGCGCCAGCAGCTTGGTTCCGGGCACCCTTCGTGGGGGGGACAATGAGCAGTTCTTC.

The V gene is TRBV5-1, the J gene TRBJ1-1; D is ambiguous. V was cut by 0 bases and J by 4 bases, with 10 bases left in between. Germline CDR1 reads SGHRS; CDR2 reads YFSETQ. The CDR3 consists of 14 residues. The CDR3 is CASSLDPTGTEAFF. CDR3 bases: TGCGCCAGCAGCTTGGACCCCACGGGCACTGAAGCTTTCTTT.

This clonotype appeared a few times. The DNA of the CDR3 is TGTGCCAGCAGCGTAGGACAGGGATTAGAGACCCAGTACTTC. Translated: CASSVGQGLETQYF. The V call is TRBV9, the J call TRBJ2-5, with 7 bases fitting TRBD1. V trimming: 0 bases; J trimming: 4 bases; junction bases outside the gene matches: 3. CDR3 length equals 14 residues. The germline V gene has CDR1 SGDLS and CDR2 YYNGEE.

This clonotype showed up many times. The gene calls are TRBV6-5 and TRBJ2-6; 7 bases are a match to TRBD1. Trimming took 4 bases from V and 2 from J; bases not matched to a gene: 5. CDR3 length: 16 amino acids. Germline CDR1 and CDR2: MNHEY and SVGAGI. CDR3 sequence: CASSSKTGTGANVLTF. CDR3 nucleotide sequence: TGTGCCAGCAGTTCCAAGACAGGGACTGGGGCCAACGTCCTGACTTTC.

This clonotype was seen more than once but under ten times. This chain joins TRBV7-6 and TRBJ2-7; the D is unclear. Germline values: CDR1 SGHVS, CDR2 FNYEAQ. Trimming took off 1 base at V and 7 bases at J, with 14 bases between the two ends. This CDR3 has 14 amino acids. Here the CDR3 reads CASSLVGLVAEQYF. The DNA for the CDR3 is TGTGCCAGCAGCTTAGTAGGGCTGGTGGCAGAGCAGTACTTC.

V gene TRBV28 combines with J gene TRBJ1-2; D perhaps matches TRBD1 (6 bases). Germline V gene lookup returns CDR1 MDHEN and CDR2 SYDVKM. Trimming removed 4 bases from V and 6 bases from J, with 21 bases in between. There are 16 residues in the CDR3. The CDR3 is CASSSPGRQGRDGYTF. The CDR3 nucleotides read TGTGCCAGCAGTTCCCCCGGCCGCCAGGGGAGGGATGGCTACACCTTC.